Listed below are T cell receptor beta chains from one sample, sequenced in a study of OX40 agonist ivuxolimab in advanced cancers. Profiling relied on immunoSEQ multiplex PCR, and the TCRdb table lists in-frame clones only, not all of them. The sample has 71,000 or so clones, 75% to 85% seen once. The sequencing used CD4+ or CD8+ T cells sorted from blood, collected in a trial of the OX40 agonist ivuxolimab. Receptors were obtained from an adult with an advanced solid tumor such as melanoma, head and neck, liver or kidney cancer. CDR3s include the opening cysteine and the closing phenylalanine or tryptophan. The D gene is left open where the match is weak. Clone size is given for some rows only: seen once, a few or many times, or a class if the clone is expanded.

D gene	V gene	J gene	clone size	CDR3 DNA	CDR3 protein
-	TRBV19	TRBJ2-2	-	TGTGCCAGTAGTAAGGATTATAACACCGGGGAGCTGTTTTTT	CASSKDYNTGELFF
-	TRBV18	TRBJ2-5	-	TGTGCCAGCTCACCACCCGCCAGGGTTGAGACCCAGTACTTC	CASSPPARVETQYF
-	TRBV7-8	TRBJ1-5	few	TGTGCCAGCAGCTTAGGGGACAGCAATCAGCCCCAGCATTTT	CASSLGDSNQPQHF
TRBD1	TRBV28	TRBJ2-7	-	TGTGCCAGCAGTTTATTCGACAGGGCCTACGAGCAGTACTTC	CASSLFDRAYEQYF
-	TRBV12-5	TRBJ2-5	-	TGTGCTAGTGGTTCGGGGCAGCGCCAAGAGACCCAGTACTTC	CASGSGQRQETQYF
TRBD1	TRBV5-6	TRBJ1-2	-	TGTGCCAGCAGCTTCCTACAGGGGCGGGGCTATGGCTACACCTTC	CASSFLQGRGYGYTF
-	TRBV5-1	TRBJ1-5	-	TGCGCCAGCAGCCCACGGGAGCGACCCCAGCCCCAGCATTTT	CASSPRERPQPQHF
TRBD1	TRBV6-6	TRBJ1-2	-	TGTGCCAGCAGCCCGGGACAGGACGAGGGGTATGGCTACACCTTC	CASSPGQDEGYGYTF
TRBD2	TRBV29-1	TRBJ2-2	-	TGCAGCGTTGAGGGGACTAGCGGAGACACCGGGGAGCTGTTTTTT	CSVEGTSGDTGELFF
-	TRBV18	TRBJ2-1	-	TGTGCCAGCTCACCATCTGCGGTTACCTCCTACAATGAGCAGTTCTTC	CASSPSAVTSYNEQFF
TRBD1	TRBV10-2	TRBJ1-3	-	TGCGCCAGCAGGGGGACAGGGGCTGGAAACACCATATATTTT	CASRGTGAGNTIYF
-	TRBV18	TRBJ1-2	-	TGTGCCAGCTCACGTACTTCACCAGGGGTCGATGGCTACACCTTC	CASSRTSPGVDGYTF
TRBD1	TRBV6-5	TRBJ1-2	once	TGTGCCAGCAGACGGGACAGCTTTTCGGGGGGCTACACCTTC	CASRRDSFSGGYTF
TRBD1	TRBV7-3	TRBJ2-1	few	TGTGCCAGCAGCTTAGACAGGGTTAGCTACAATGAGCAGTTCTTC	CASSLDRVSYNEQFF
-	TRBV28	TRBJ2-2	-	TGTGCCAGCACGGACAACGAGCGGAACACCGGGGAGCTGTTTTTT	CASTDNERNTGELFF
-	TRBV19	TRBJ2-5	-	TGTGCCAGTAGTACCTTATTACAGGGAGACCAGTACTTC	CASSTLLQGDQYF
TRBD1	TRBV7-9	TRBJ2-7	-	TGTGCCAGCAGCCAGAGTCAGGGGGCCTACGAGCAGTACTTC	CASSQSQGAYEQYF
-	TRBV27	TRBJ2-2	-	TGTGCCAGCAGTGGACGGATTGCCGGGGAGCTGTTTTTT	CASSGRIAGELFF
-	TRBV7-8	TRBJ1-1	-	TGTGCCAGCAGCTTACTGGGGGGCCAAACGAACACTGAAGCTTTCTTT	CASSLLGGQTNTEAFF
TRBD1	TRBV5-1	TRBJ1-2	-	TGCGCCAGCAGCAGGGGACAGGCTAACTATGGCTACACCTTC	CASSRGQANYGYTF
TRBD1	TRBV9	TRBJ2-3	-	TGTGCCAGCAGCGGCGGGACAGGGGGCCTAACAGATACGCAGTATTTT	CASSGGTGGLTDTQYF
-	TRBV28	TRBJ1-2	medium-sized	TGTGCCAGCGGGCAGGGATATAACTATGGCTACACCTTC	CASGQGYNYGYTF
-	TRBV7-9	TRBJ2-5	-	TGTGCCAGCAGCTTAGACTCCGCAAGGGGGCAAGAGACCCAGTACTTC	CASSLDSARGQETQYF
-	TRBV9	TRBJ1-3	-	TGTGCCAGCAGCGTATCAGGCCCGCCCGGAAACACCATATATTTT	CASSVSGPPGNTIYF
-	TRBV7-8	TRBJ2-1	-	TGTGCCAGCAGCTTATTTCCTGCTGAGCAGTTCTTC	CASSLFPAEQFF
-	TRBV15	TRBJ1-5	-	TGTGCCACCAGCAGACCCCCCCCCGGCAGGGTAGGAGGCAATCAGCCCCAGCATTTT	CATSRPPPGRVGGNQPQHF
-	TRBV12-5	TRBJ1-5	-	TGTGCTAGTGGTTTGGTTACAGGCAATCAGCCCCAGCATTTT	CASGLVTGNQPQHF
-	TRBV2	TRBJ2-7	-	TGTGCCAGCAGCGCCGGAAGGTATTACGAGCAGTACTTC	CASSAGRYYEQYF
TRBD1	TRBV5-8	TRBJ1-3	once	TGTGCCAGCAGCTTGGAGGCAGGGGGCTCTGGAAACACCATATATTTT	CASSLEAGGSGNTIYF
-	TRBV28	TRBJ1-1	few	TGTGCCAGCACTTCCCGGGCGCTGAACACTGAAGCTTTCTTT	CASTSRALNTEAFF
-	TRBV5-4	TRBJ1-4	-	TGTGCCAGCAGCTTGGGAGGTACTAATGAAAAACTGTTTTTT	CASSLGGTNEKLFF
TRBD2	TRBV11-3	TRBJ2-1	-	TGTGCCAGCAGCCGGACTAGCGGTGAGCAGTTCTTC	CASSRTSGEQFF
-	TRBV7-9	TRBJ1-4	-	TGTGCCAGCAGCTTAGGGGTTGGACAGTTTAATGAAAAACTGTTTTTT	CASSLGVGQFNEKLFF
-	TRBV7-7	TRBJ2-3	-	TGTGCCAGCAGCTTAGGGCCCGGCGGGAGCACAGATACGCAGTATTTT	CASSLGPGGSTDTQYF
-	TRBV29-1	TRBJ1-4	once	TGCAGCGTTGTCGGAGGGGATGAAAAACTGTTTTTT	CSVVGGDEKLFF
-	TRBV6-6	TRBJ1-2	-	TGTGCCAGCAGTTCGGCCCCAGGGAGGAACTATGGCTACACCTTC	CASSSAPGRNYGYTF
-	TRBV28	TRBJ2-5	-	TGTGCCAGCAGTGGCGGCCCAGCCTTCAGGGAGACCCAGTACTTC	CASSGGPAFRETQYF
-	TRBV2	TRBJ2-2	-	TGTGCCAGCAGTGAGGCCGGGCACACCGGGGAGCTGTTTTTT	CASSEAGHTGELFF
-	TRBV7-2	TRBJ1-2	-	TGTGCCAGCAGCACTGGGGGGTGGAGCTATGGCTACACCTTC	CASSTGGWSYGYTF
TRBD1	TRBV2	TRBJ2-7	-	TGTGCCAGCACAGGACAGGGGGCGAGCTTGCAGCAGTACTTC	CASTGQGASLQQYF
-	TRBV14	TRBJ2-5	-	TGTGCCAGCAGGGGATCGCATGAGACCCAGTACTTC	CASRGSHETQYF
-	TRBV27	TRBJ2-7	-	TGTGCCAGCAGTTTATTCCGGGGTTCCTACGAGCAGTACTTC	CASSLFRGSYEQYF
-	TRBV19	TRBJ1-3	-	TGTGCCACCCGACAGAACTCTGGAAACACCATATATTTT	CATRQNSGNTIYF
TRBD1	TRBV7-2	TRBJ2-7	-	TGTGCCAGCAGCTTAGGGTCAGGGGGCGCCCTCTACGAGCAGTACTTC	CASSLGSGGALYEQYF
-	TRBV28	TRBJ2-4	once	TGTGCCAGCAGTACACAGGGCCGGGGGTCGTCCAAAAACATTCAGTACTTC	CASSTQGRGSSKNIQYF
-	TRBV28	TRBJ2-4	many	TGTGCCAGCAGTTTCGGGGCGGGAAACATTCAGTACTTC	CASSFGAGNIQYF
TRBD2	TRBV6-1	TRBJ2-1	-	TGTGCCAGCAGTGAGTCCACTAGCGGGGGGGCCTACAATGAGCAGTTCTTC	CASSESTSGGAYNEQFF
TRBD1	TRBV7-3	TRBJ2-7	few	TGTGCCAGCAGCGTCGCAACAGGGGGCGAGCAGTACTTC	CASSVATGGEQYF
TRBD1	TRBV6-5	TRBJ2-7	many	TGTGCCAGCAGTTACTCCGGGACAGGGGACGAGCAGTACTTC	CASSYSGTGDEQYF
TRBD2	TRBV5-1	TRBJ2-1	-	TGCGCCAGCAGCTTGTTGACTAGCGGGAGGGGGAATGAGCAGTTCTTC	CASSLLTSGRGNEQFF
-	TRBV21-1	TRBJ1-5	-	TGTGCCAGCAGCAAATCGCGGCAGGCCAGCAATCAGCCCCAGCATTTT	CASSKSRQASNQPQHF
-	TRBV10-3	TRBJ2-1	-	TGTGCCATCAGTGAGCTCGCGGGCAGCTCCTACAATGAGCAGTTCTTC	CAISELAGSSYNEQFF
-	TRBV7-9	TRBJ2-2	-	TGTGCCAGCAGCTTTTCCACGGGGCCCGGGCTCCCCAACGCCGGGGAGCTGTTTTTT	CASSFSTGPGLPNAGELFF
TRBD2	TRBV7-2	TRBJ2-5	-	TGTGCCAGCAGCTTAATGCGGGAGGGGGCCCGGACCCAGTACTTC	CASSLMREGARTQYF